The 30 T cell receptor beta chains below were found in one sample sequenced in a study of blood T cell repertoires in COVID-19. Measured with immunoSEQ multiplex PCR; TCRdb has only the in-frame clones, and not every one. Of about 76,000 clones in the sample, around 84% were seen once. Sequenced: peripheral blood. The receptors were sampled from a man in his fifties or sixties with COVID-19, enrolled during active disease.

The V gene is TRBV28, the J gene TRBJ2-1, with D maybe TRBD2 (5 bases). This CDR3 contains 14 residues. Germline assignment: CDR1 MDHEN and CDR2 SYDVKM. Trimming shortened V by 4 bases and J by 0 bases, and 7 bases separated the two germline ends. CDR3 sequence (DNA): TGTGCCAGCAGTTCTCGGGGCTCCTACAATGAGCAGTTCTTC. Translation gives CASSSRGSYNEQFF. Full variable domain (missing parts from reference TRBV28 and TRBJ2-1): DVKVTQSSRYLVKRTGEKVFLECVQDMDHENMFWYRQDPGLGLRLIYFSYDVKMKEKGDIPEGYSVSREKKERFSLILESASTNQTSMYLCASSSRGSYNEQFFGPGTRLTVL.

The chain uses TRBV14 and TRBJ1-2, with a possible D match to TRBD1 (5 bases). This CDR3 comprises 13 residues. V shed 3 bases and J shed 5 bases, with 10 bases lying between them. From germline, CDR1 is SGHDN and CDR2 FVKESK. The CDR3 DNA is TGTGCCAGCAGCCAGCAGGGAAATTATGGCTACACCTTC. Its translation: CASSQQGNYGYTF.

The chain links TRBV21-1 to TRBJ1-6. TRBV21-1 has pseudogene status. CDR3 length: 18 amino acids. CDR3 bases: TGTGCCAGCAGCAAACCCGCGGGTCAGAGCTCCTATAATTCACCCCTCCACTTT. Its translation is CASSKPAGQSSYNSPLHF.

CDR3 sequence (DNA): TGTGCCAGTAGTCGGTTGACCGGGGAGCTGTTTTTT. Its translation is CASSRLTGELFF. This chain uses TRBV19 with TRBJ2-2; D gene uncertain. Between the trimmed V and J ends, which lost 5 bases and 5 bases, there was a span of 6 bases. Germline V gene data show CDR1 as LNHDA and CDR2 as SQIVND (reference sequence). The CDR3 is made up of 12 amino acids.

The CDR3 region is CASALGTGTSDTQYF. The CDR3 DNA is TGTGCCAGCGCACTCGGGACAGGGACATCAGATACGCAGTATTTT. The V gene is TRBV13, the J gene TRBJ2-3; 9 nucleotides align to TRBD1. This CDR3 spans 15 amino acids. The J segment lost 4 bases and the V segment lost 8 bases, leaving 10 bases of the junction unmatched. CDR1 PRHDT and CDR2 FYEKMQ come from the germline V gene (reference sequence).

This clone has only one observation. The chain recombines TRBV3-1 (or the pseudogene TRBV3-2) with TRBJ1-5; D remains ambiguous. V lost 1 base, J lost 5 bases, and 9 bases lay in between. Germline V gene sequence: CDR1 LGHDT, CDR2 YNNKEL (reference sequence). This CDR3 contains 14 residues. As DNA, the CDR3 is TGTGCCAGCAGCCAAGCCCAACGGGATCAGCCCCAGCATTTT. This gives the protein CASSQAQRDQPQHF.

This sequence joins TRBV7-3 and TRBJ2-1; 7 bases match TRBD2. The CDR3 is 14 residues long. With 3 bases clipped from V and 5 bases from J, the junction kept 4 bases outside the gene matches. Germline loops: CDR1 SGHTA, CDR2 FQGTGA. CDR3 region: CASSFLGLNNEQFF. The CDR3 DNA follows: TGTGCCAGCAGCTTCCTGGGACTAAACAATGAGCAGTTCTTC.

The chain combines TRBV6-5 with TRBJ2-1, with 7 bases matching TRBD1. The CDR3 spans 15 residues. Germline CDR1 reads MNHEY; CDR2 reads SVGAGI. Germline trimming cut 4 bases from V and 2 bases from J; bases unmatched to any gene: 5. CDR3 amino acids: CASSFDRDTYNEQFF. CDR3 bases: TGTGCCAGCAGTTTCGACAGGGATACCTACAATGAGCAGTTCTTC.

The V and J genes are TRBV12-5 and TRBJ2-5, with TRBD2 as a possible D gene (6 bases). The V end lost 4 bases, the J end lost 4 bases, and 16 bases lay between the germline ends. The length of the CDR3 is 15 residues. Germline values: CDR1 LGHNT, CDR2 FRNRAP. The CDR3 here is CASGSSLGGAETQYF. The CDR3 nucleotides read TGTGCTAGTGGTTCTAGTCTAGGCGGGGCAGAGACCCAGTACTTC.

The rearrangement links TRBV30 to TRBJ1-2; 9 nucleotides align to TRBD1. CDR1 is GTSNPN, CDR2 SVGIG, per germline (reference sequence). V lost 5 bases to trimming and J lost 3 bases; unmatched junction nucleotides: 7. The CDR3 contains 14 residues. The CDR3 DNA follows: TGTGCCTGGTTTAGACAGGGGGTTGACTATGGCTACACCTTC. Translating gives CAWFRQGVDYGYTF.

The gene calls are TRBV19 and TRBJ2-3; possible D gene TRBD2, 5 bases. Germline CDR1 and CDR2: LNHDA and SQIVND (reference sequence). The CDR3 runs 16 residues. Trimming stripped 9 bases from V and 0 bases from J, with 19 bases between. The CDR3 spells CARTLEGSASTDTQYF. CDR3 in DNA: TGTGCCAGGACTCTCGAGGGATCAGCTAGCACAGATACGCAGTATTTT.

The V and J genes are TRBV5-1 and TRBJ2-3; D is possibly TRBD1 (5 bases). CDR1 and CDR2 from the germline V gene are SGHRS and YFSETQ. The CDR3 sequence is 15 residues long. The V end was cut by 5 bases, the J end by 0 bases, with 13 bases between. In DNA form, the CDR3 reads TGCGCCAGCAGAAATGACAGAATTAGCACAGATACGCAGTATTTT. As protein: CASRNDRISTDTQYF.

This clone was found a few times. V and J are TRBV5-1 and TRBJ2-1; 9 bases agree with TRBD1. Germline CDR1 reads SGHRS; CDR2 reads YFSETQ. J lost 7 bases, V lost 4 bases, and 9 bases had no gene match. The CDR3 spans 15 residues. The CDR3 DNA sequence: TGCGCCAGCAGCCTAGGACAGGGGCAATGGAATGAGCAGTTCTTC. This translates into CASSLGQGQWNEQFF.

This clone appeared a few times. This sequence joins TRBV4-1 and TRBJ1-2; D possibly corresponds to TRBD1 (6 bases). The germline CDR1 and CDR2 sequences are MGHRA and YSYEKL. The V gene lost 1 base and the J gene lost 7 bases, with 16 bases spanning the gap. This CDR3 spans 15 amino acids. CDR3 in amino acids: CASSQGSQGWVGYTF. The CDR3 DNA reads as TGCGCCAGCAGCCAAGGCTCACAGGGCTGGGTTGGCTACACCTTC.

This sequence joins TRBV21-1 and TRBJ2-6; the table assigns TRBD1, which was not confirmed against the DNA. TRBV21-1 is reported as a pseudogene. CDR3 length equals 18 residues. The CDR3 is CASSGPGTGAPGANVLTF. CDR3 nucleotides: TGTGCCAGCAGCGGACCCGGGACAGGGGCTCCCGGGGCCAACGTCCTGACTTTC.

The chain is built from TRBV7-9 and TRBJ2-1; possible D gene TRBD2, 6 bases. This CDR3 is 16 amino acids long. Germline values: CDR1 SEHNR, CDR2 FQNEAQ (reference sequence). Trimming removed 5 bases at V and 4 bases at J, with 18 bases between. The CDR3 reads CASSQWAPGRYNEQFF. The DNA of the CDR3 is TGTGCCAGCAGCCAGTGGGCCCCCGGGAGATACAATGAGCAGTTCTTC.

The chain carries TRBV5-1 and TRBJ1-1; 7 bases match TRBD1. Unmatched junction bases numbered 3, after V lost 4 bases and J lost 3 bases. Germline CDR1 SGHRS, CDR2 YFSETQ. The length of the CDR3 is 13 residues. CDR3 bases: TGCGCCAGCAGCCTAGGACAGGACACTGAAGCTTTCTTT. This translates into CASSLGQDTEAFF.

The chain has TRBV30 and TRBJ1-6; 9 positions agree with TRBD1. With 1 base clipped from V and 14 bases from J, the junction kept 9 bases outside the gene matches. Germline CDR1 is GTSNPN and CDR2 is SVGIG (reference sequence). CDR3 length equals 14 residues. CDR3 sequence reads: CAWSGTGAPVALHF. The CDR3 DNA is TGTGCCTGGAGTGGGACAGGGGCACCGGTGGCCCTCCACTTT.

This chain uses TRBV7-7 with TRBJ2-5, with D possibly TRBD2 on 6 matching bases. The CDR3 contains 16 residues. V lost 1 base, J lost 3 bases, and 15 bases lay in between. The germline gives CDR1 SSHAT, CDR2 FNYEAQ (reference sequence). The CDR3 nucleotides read TGTGCCAGCAGCTTAGTGGCCGGGAGCCCGAAAGAGACCCAGTACTTC. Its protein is CASSLVAGSPKETQYF.

CDR3: CASSPGGRGGNTIYF. The CDR3 DNA follows: TGTGCCAGCAGCCCCGGGGGTCGGGGGGGAAACACCATATATTTT. The rearrangement joins TRBV3-1 (or the pseudogene TRBV3-2) to TRBJ1-3; TRBD1 is a possible D gene (5 bases). V dropped 4 bases and J dropped 4 bases, with 14 bases sitting between them. Germline V gives CDR1 LGHDT, CDR2 YNNKEL (reference sequence). CDR3 length equals 15 residues.

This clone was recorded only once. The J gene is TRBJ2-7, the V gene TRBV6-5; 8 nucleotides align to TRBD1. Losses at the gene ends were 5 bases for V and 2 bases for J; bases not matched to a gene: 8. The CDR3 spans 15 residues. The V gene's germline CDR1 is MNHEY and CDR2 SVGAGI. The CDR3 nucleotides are TGTGCCAGCAGTCATACCGGGACAGGCGCCTACGAGCAGTACTTC. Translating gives CASSHTGTGAYEQYF.

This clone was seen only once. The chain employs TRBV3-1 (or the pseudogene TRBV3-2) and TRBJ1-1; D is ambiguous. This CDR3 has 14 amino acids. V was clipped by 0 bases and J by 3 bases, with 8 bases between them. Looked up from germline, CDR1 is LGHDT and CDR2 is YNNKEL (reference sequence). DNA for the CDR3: TGTGCCAGCAGCCAAGAGTTTGCGGACACTGAAGCTTTCTTT. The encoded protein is CASSQEFADTEAFF.

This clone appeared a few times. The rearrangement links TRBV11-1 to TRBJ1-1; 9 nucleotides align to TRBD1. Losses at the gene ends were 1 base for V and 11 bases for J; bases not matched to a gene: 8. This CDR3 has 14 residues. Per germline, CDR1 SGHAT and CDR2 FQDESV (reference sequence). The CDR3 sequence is CASSLEGTGFEAFF. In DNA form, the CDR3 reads TGTGCCAGCAGCTTAGAAGGGACAGGGTTCGAGGCTTTCTTT.

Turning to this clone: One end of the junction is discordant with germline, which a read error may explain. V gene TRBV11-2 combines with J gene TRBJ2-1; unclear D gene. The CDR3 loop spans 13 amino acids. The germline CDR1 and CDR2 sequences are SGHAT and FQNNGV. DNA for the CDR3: TGTGCCAGCAGCTTAGAACCCTTGAGCGTGCAAGTCTTC. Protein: CASSLEPLSVQVF.

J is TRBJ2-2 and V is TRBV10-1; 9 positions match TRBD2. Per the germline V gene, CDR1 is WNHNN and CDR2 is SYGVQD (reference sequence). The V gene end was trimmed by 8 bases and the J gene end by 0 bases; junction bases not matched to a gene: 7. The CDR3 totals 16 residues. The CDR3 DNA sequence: TGCGCCAGCCAAGCGGGGGGCAACCCGAACACCGGGGAGCTGTTTTTT. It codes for CASQAGGNPNTGELFF.

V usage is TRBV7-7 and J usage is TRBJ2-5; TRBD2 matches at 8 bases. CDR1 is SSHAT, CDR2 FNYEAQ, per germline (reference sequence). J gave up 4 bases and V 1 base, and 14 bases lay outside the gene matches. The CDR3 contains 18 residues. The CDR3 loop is CASSLVLAGGGMVETQYF. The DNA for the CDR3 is TGTGCCAGCAGCTTAGTGCTGGCGGGAGGCGGTATGGTAGAGACCCAGTACTTC.

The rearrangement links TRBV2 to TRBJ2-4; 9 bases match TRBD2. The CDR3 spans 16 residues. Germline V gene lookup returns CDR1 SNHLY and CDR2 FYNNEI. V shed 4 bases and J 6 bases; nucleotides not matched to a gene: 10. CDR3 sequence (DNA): TGTGCCAGCAGTGTCATGGGACTAGCCCTCGGAAACATTCAGTACTTC. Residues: CASSVMGLALGNIQYF.

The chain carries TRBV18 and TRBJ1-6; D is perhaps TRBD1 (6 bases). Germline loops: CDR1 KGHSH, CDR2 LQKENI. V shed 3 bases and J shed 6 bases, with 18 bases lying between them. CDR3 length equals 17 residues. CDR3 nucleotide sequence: TGTGCCAGCTCACCGACGCCCGACAGGCGAAGTAATTCACCCCTCCACTTT. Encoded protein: CASSPTPDRRSNSPLHF.

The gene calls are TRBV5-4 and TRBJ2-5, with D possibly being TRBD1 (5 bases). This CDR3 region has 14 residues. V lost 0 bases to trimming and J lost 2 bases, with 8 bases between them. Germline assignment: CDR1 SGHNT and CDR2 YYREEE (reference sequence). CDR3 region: CASSLGGSQETQYF. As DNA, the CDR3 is TGTGCCAGCAGCTTGGGGGGCAGTCAAGAGACCCAGTACTTC.

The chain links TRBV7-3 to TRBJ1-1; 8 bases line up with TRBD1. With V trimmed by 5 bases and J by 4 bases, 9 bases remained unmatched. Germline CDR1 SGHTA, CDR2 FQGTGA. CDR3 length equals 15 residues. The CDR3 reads CASSADGQGPTEAFF. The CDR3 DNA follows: TGTGCCAGCAGCGCGGACGGACAGGGCCCCACTGAAGCTTTCTTT.